These T cell receptor beta chains were read from a single sample in a study of T cells after posttransplantation cyclophosphamide. Profiling relied on immunoSEQ multiplex PCR, and the TCRdb table lists in-frame clones only, not all of them. The sample includes 20,000 to 25,000 clones, none of them occurring once. Sequenced: PBMCs. The receptors were gathered from a woman in her fifties or sixties in good health, CMV-negative, and a related stem cell transplant donor. CDR3s include the opening cysteine and the closing phenylalanine or tryptophan. D genes are given only for firm matches. Clone sizes are given selectively: once, few, many, or a class where the clone is expanded.

clone_size,j_call,v_call,d_call,cdr3_length,cdr3_nt,cdr3_aa
many,TRBJ1-1,TRBV7-9,NA,16,TGTGCCAGCAGCTTAGCCCGGAGAATTACGGACACTGAAGCTTTCTTT,CASSLARRITDTEAFF
many,TRBJ1-2,TRBV7-2,NA,14,TGTGCCAGCAGCTTAGCAGGGGCGGCCTATGGCTACACCTTC,CASSLAGAAYGYTF
NA,TRBJ2-5,TRBV27,TRBD2,18,TGTGCCAGCAGTTTAATGACTAGCGGGAGGGCCCTCCAAGAGACCCAGTACTTC,CASSLMTSGRALQETQYF
many,TRBJ1-2,TRBV25-1,NA,12,TGTGCCAGCAGGGACAATAACTATGGCTACACCTTC,CASRDNNYGYTF
NA,TRBJ2-1,TRBV5-1,NA,12,TGCGCCAGCAGCTTTGGGGCCAATGAGCAGTTCTTC,CASSFGANEQFF
NA,TRBJ1-2,TRBV15,NA,16,TGTGCCACCAGCAGAGGGACACGGGGAGGCGGCTATGGCTACACCTTC,CATSRGTRGGGYGYTF
many,TRBJ1-1,TRBV28,TRBD1,15,TGTGCCAGCAGTTTAATGGGACAGGTCAACACTGAAGCTTTCTTT,CASSLMGQVNTEAFF
many,TRBJ1-4,TRBV7-8,NA,15,TGTGCCAGCAGCCCCGGGGCAGGGGTAAATGAAAAACTGTTTTTT,CASSPGAGVNEKLFF
many,TRBJ1-5,TRBV7-8,TRBD1,15,TGTGCCAGCACCCTCACAGGGGGTACCAATCAGCCCCAGCATTTT,CASTLTGGTNQPQHF
many,TRBJ2-1,TRBV9,TRBD2,16,TGTGCCGGCAGCGTAGGTCCTAGCGGGATAGGCAATGAGCAGTTCTTC,CAGSVGPSGIGNEQFF
many,TRBJ2-1,TRBV6-5,NA,12,TGTGCCAGCAGTTACATAGGACAGGAGCAGTTCTTC,CASSYIGQEQFF
many,TRBJ1-6,TRBV19,NA,15,TGTGCCAGTACTATTGGCGGGGGCAGGAGTTCACCCCTCCACTTT,CASTIGGGRSSPLHF
many,TRBJ1-5,TRBV29-1,TRBD1,13,TGCAGCGCCTCAGGGGGGTTGAATCAGCCCCAGCATTTT,CSASGGLNQPQHF
many,TRBJ2-5,TRBV7-8,TRBD1,15,TGTGCCAGCAGCCAGGGACAGCCTTACCAAGAGACCCAGTACTTC,CASSQGQPYQETQYF
many,TRBJ1-6,TRBV28,NA,14,TGTGCCAGCAAGTGGACAGAATTCGATAGGGCCCTCCACTTT,CASKWTEFDRALHF
NA,TRBJ1-2,TRBV27,NA,16,TGTGCCAGCAGATGGATACCATCAACAGGGATCTATGGCTACACCTTC,CASRWIPSTGIYGYTF
many,TRBJ1-4,TRBV11-2,NA,14,TGTGCCAGCAGCTTCCGGACAGTGGTCGAAAAACTGTTTTTT,CASSFRTVVEKLFF
NA,TRBJ2-5,TRBV14,NA,15,TGTGCCAGCAGCCATTCGATGGGGGGCCAAGAGACCCAGTACTTC,CASSHSMGGQETQYF
few,TRBJ2-3,TRBV4-2,TRBD2,15,TGTGCCAGCCGGATCTCTAGCGGGGGGCCAGATACGCAGTATTTT,CASRISSGGPDTQYF
NA,TRBJ2-7,TRBV28,NA,16,TGTGCCAGCAGTCCCATAGGGATGGCAGGGATGCGGGAGCAGTACTTC,CASSPIGMAGMREQYF
many,TRBJ1-2,TRBV5-5,TRBD1,15,TGTGCCAGCAGCTTGGCCGGGGACAGGGCCTATAGCTACACCTTC,CASSLAGDRAYSYTF
few,TRBJ2-5,TRBV7-2,TRBD2,16,TGTGCCAGCAGCTCTGGACTAGCGGGGATCTGGGAGACCCAGTACTTC,CASSSGLAGIWETQYF
many,TRBJ2-1,TRBV5-8,NA,13,TGTGCCAGCTCTATCGACAGCATCGATGAGCAGTTCTTC,CASSIDSIDEQFF
many,TRBJ1-4,TRBV28,TRBD1,15,TGTGCCAGCAGGAACCGGGACAGGGGTAATGAAAAACTGTTTTTT,CASRNRDRGNEKLFF
few,TRBJ2-5,TRBV7-9,NA,13,TGTGCCAGCAGCCCAGGGCACCAAGAGACCCAGTACTTC,CASSPGHQETQYF
many,TRBJ1-2,TRBV9,NA,16,TGTGCCAGCAGCGAGCCAAACAGGGAGCTATCGGGCGGCTACACCTTC,CASSEPNRELSGGYTF
many,TRBJ1-6,TRBV5-1,NA,14,TGCGCCAGCAGCTTGGGGACTGGCAATTCGCCCCTCCACTTT,CASSLGTGNSPLHF
NA,TRBJ2-5,TRBV15,NA,15,TGTGCCACCAGCAGATCCAGGAAGGACAAAGAGACCCAGTACTTC,CATSRSRKDKETQYF
few,TRBJ1-5,TRBV2,NA,15,TGTGCCAGCAGTGGCCCGGGGGGTAGCAATCAGCCCCAGCATTTT,CASSGPGGSNQPQHF
many,TRBJ2-3,TRBV28,NA,16,TGTGCCAGCAGTCCCGAACTACAGGTTAGCACAGATACGCAGTATTTT,CASSPELQVSTDTQYF
NA,TRBJ2-5,TRBV10-3,TRBD2,15,TGTGCCATCAGGCAAAGCGGGACGGTCGCTGAGACCCAGTACTTC,CAIRQSGTVAETQYF
many,TRBJ2-3,TRBV5-1,NA,14,TGCGCCAGCAGCCTCCGACAGGGCACAGATACGCAGTATTTT,CASSLRQGTDTQYF
many,TRBJ2-4,TRBV27,NA,15,TGTGCCAGCAGTTCTGGTGGGCTAGCCAAAAACATTCAGTACTTC,CASSSGGLAKNIQYF
medium-sized,TRBJ2-7,TRBV11-3,NA,14,TGTGCCAGCAGCTCACCGGGACACCCCGGCGAGCAGTACTTC,CASSSPGHPGEQYF
many,TRBJ1-1,TRBV28,NA,14,TGTGCCAGCAGTTTAGGGCAGGGCGAACGTGGGGCTTTCTTT,CASSLGQGERGAFF
few,TRBJ2-5,TRBV7-2,NA,11,TGTGCCAGCAGCACCCAAAGCAAGCAGTACTTC,CASSTQSKQYF
many,TRBJ1-2,TRBV5-1,NA,15,TGCGCCAGCAGCTTGGATGGCAGGGGCGGCTATGGCTACACCTTC,CASSLDGRGGYGYTF
few,TRBJ2-4,TRBV28,NA,13,TGTGCCGCAGCGTCCTGGGGGGAAAACATTCAGTACTTC,CAAASWGENIQYF
many,TRBJ2-1,TRBV5-1,NA,13,TGCGCCAGCAGCTTGGACTCTTACAATGAGCAGTTCTTC,CASSLDSYNEQFF
many,TRBJ1-1,TRBV28,NA,11,TGTGCCAGCAGTTCAGGGGCGCGAGCTTTCTTT,CASSSGARAFF
many,TRBJ1-1,TRBV7-9,NA,13,TGTGCCAGCAGCTTAGCGACAACATCTGAAGCTTTCTTT,CASSLATTSEAFF
many,TRBJ1-6,TRBV25-1,NA,13,TGTGCCAGCAGTTTGGACTTGGGGTCACCCCTCCACTTT,CASSLDLGSPLHF